This TCR beta chain is drawn from a study of cytotoxic CD8 clonotypes in ibrutinib-treated CLL. Study information: The taking of response samples occurred after a median about eleven months of treatment, with a range of 6 to 36.

For this clone: Its antigen is unknown.

Findings and caveats of the study: Baseline levels of clonality went above those of age-matched healthy donors and moved with circulating CD8+ T-cell counts.

The CDR3 consists of 13 residues. Trimming removed 2 bases at V and 1 base at J, with 5 bases between. Germline V gives CDR1 SGHDT, CDR2 YYEEEE. Sequencing used immunoSEQ multiplex PCR; TCRdb keeps in-frame clones, though not all of them. Among about 200,000 clones listed, around three quarters were seen once. The material sequenced was PBMCs, taken after 24 months of ibrutinib treatment. This chain uses TRBV5-6 with TRBJ2-3; D remains unclear. The clonotype comes from a human donor with chronic lymphocytic leukemia. CDR3 coding DNA: TGTGCCAGCAGCTTAACAGGCACAGATACGCAGTATTTT. It is translated as CASSLTGTDTQYF.